A selection of T cell receptor beta chains follows, all from one sample in a study of T cell responses to AZD1222 COVID-19 vaccine. Libraries were prepared by immunoSEQ multiplex PCR; TCRdb keeps only in-frame clonotypes and omits some of them. The sample includes 98,000 or so clones, 70% to 85% of them seen just once. Sequencing was performed on peripheral blood, taken 28 days after the second AZD1222 dose. All receptors derive from an adult who received the AZD1222 COVID-19 vaccine. Each CDR3 is given with its conserved first and last residue. A D gene is named only where the DNA matches it firmly. Size values are once, few and many counts, or a class for expanded clones, and some rows have none.

D gene,J gene,clone size,V gene,CDR3 DNA,CDR3 protein
TRBD2,TRBJ2-3,-,TRBV7-9,TGTGCCAGCAGCCTACAGCGGGAGTCAGATACGCAGTATTTT,CASSLQRESDTQYF
TRBD1,TRBJ1-5,-,TRBV27,TGTGCCAGCAGTTGGGATGCCGGGACAGGGGGGCTAGATGGCAATCAGCCCCAGCATTTT,CASSWDAGTGGLDGNQPQHF
-,TRBJ1-1,-,TRBV11-3,TGTGCCAGCAGCCTACTGGCCGGTTTGAACACTGAAGCTTTCTTT,CASSLLAGLNTEAFF
-,TRBJ1-3,-,TRBV5-6,TGTGCCAGCAGCCCAGGCCGTACACGAAACACCATATATTTT,CASSPGRTRNTIYF
-,TRBJ2-2,once,TRBV7-6,TGTGCCAGCAGCCCTTACGGACAGCCCACCGGGGAGCTGTTTTTT,CASSPYGQPTGELFF
TRBD2,TRBJ2-2,-,TRBV27,TGTGCCAGCAGTATGGCGGGAGGATTGAACGGGGAGCTGTTTTTT,CASSMAGGLNGELFF
-,TRBJ1-2,-,TRBV10-3,TGTGCCATCAGTGAGAAACTAGTTAGTCCCTATGGCTACACCTTC,CAISEKLVSPYGYTF
-,TRBJ2-5,-,TRBV7-2,TGTGCCAGCAGCTTAACAGGGATAAACCAAGAGACCCAGTACTTC,CASSLTGINQETQYF
-,TRBJ2-2,-,TRBV7-3,TGTGCCAGCAGCCTGGGGAGTACCGGGGAGCTGTTTTTT,CASSLGSTGELFF
-,TRBJ1-2,-,TRBV7-9,TGTGCCAGCAGCACAGAAAACTATGGCTACACCTTC,CASSTENYGYTF
-,TRBJ2-3,-,TRBV5-5,TGTGCCAGCAGCTATGGGGAAACAGATACGCAGTATTTT,CASSYGETDTQYF
-,TRBJ2-5,-,TRBV21-1,TGTGCCACCCCTAACCCGGCAGAACAAGAGACCCAGTACTTC,CATPNPAEQETQYF
-,TRBJ1-5,-,TRBV3-1/TRBV3-2,TGTGCCAGCAGCCCTGGTATCGGGCAGCCCCAGCATTTT,CASSPGIGQPQHF
TRBD1,TRBJ1-1,few,TRBV3-1/TRBV3-2,TGTGCCAGCAGCCTCCGCCGGGACAGCACTGAAGCTTTCTTT,CASSLRRDSTEAFF
-,TRBJ1-1,-,TRBV6-6,TGTGCCAGCAAGGGGGGTGAGAACACTGAAGCTTTCTTT,CASKGGENTEAFF